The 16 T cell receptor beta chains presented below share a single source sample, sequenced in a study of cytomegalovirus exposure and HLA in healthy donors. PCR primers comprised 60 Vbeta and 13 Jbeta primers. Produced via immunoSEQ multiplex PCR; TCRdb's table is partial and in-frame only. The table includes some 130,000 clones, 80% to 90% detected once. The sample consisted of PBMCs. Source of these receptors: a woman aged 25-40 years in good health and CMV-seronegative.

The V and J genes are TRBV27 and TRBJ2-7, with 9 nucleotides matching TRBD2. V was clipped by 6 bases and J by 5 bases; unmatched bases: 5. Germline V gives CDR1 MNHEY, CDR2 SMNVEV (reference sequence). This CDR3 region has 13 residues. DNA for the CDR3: TGTGCCAGCAGACTAGCGGGTGGCAACGAGCAGTACTTC. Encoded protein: CASRLAGGNEQYF.

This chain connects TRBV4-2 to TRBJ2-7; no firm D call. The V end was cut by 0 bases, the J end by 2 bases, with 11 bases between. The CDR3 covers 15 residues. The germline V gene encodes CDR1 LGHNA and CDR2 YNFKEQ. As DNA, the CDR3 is TGTGCCAGCAGCCAAGACCAGACAACAACCTACGAGCAGTACTTC. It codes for CASSQDQTTTYEQYF.

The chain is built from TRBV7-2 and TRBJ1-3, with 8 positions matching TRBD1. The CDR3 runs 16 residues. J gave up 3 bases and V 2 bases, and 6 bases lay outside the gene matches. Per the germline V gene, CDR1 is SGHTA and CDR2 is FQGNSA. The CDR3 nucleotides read TGTGCCAGCAGCTTATACAACAGGGGGTTTGGAAACACCATATATTTT. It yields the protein CASSLYNRGFGNTIYF.

The CDR3 sequence is CASIGTGKYEQYF. DNA of the CDR3: TGTGCCAGCATCGGGACAGGGAAGTACGAGCAGTACTTC. The chain is built from TRBV28 and TRBJ2-7; 9 bases are a match to TRBD1. CDR1 and CDR2 (germline): MDHEN, SYDVKM. The CDR3 loop spans 13 amino acids. The J segment lost 4 bases and the V segment lost 7 bases, leaving 5 bases of the junction unmatched.

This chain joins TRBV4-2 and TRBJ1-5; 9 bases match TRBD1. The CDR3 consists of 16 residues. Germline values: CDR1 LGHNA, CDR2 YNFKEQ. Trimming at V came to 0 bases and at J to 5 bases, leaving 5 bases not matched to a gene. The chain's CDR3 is CASSQEGTGKYQPQHF. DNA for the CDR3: TGTGCCAGCAGCCAAGAAGGGACAGGGAAATATCAGCCCCAGCATTTT.

The CDR3 protein is CASSSGTGVYEQYF. CDR3 DNA: TGTGCCAGCAGTTCCGGGACAGGAGTCTACGAGCAGTACTTC. The rearrangement links TRBV28 to TRBJ2-7; 8 bases align to TRBD1. The V segment lost 4 bases and the J segment 3 bases; nucleotides outside the gene matches: 5. The CDR3 spans 14 residues. Germline-derived CDR1 and CDR2 are MDHEN and SYDVKM.

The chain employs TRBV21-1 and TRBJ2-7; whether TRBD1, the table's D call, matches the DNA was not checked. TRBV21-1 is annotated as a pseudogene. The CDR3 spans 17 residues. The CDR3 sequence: CASSKARGTGDSDEQYF. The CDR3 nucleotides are TGTGCCAGCAGCAAAGCGCGGGGGACAGGGGATAGCGACGAGCAGTACTTC.

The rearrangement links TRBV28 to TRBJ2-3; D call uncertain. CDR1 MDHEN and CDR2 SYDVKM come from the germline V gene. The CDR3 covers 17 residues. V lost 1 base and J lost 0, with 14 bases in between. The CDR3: CASSLSQTEMSTDTQYF. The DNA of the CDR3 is TGTGCCAGCAGTTTATCTCAGACGGAGATGAGCACAGATACGCAGTATTTT. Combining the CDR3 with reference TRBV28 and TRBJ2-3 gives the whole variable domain DVKVTQSSRYLVKRTGEKVFLECVQDMDHENMFWYRQDPGLGLRLIYFSYDVKMKEKGDIPEGYSVSREKKERFSLILESASTNQTSMYLCASSLSQTEMSTDTQYFGPGTRLTVL.

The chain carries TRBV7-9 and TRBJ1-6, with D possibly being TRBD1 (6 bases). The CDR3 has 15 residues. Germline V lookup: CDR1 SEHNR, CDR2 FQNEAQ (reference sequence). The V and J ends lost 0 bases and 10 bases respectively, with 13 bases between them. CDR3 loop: CASSLADRSGSPLHF. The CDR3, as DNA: TGTGCCAGCAGCTTAGCCGACAGGTCTGGCTCACCCCTCCACTTT. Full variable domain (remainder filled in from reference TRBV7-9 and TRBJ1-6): DTGVSQNPRHKITKRGQNVTFRCDPISEHNRLYWYRQTLGQGPEFLTYFQNEAQLEKSRLLSDRFSAERPKGSFSTLEIQRTEQGDSAMYLCASSLADRSGSPLHFGNGTRLTVT.

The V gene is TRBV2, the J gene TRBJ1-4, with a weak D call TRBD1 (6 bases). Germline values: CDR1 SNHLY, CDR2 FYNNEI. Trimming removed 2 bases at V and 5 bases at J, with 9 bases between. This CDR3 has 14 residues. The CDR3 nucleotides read TGTGCCAGCAGTGAACAGGGGATCAATGAAAAACTGTTTTTT. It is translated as CASSEQGINEKLFF.

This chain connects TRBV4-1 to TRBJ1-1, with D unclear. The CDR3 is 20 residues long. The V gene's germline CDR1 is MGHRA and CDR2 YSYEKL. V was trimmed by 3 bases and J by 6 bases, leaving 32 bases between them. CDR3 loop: CASSHPLRRATVARFAEAFF. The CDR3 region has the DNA TGCGCCAGCAGCCATCCACTCAGGCGCGCAACTGTTGCCCGTTTCGCTGAAGCTTTCTTT.

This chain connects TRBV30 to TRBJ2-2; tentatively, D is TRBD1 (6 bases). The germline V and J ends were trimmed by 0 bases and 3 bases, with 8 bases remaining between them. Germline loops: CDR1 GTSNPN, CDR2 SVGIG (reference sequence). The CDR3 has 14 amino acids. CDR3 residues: CAWSVEGDTGELFF. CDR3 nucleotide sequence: TGTGCCTGGAGTGTAGAGGGGGACACCGGGGAGCTGTTTTTT.

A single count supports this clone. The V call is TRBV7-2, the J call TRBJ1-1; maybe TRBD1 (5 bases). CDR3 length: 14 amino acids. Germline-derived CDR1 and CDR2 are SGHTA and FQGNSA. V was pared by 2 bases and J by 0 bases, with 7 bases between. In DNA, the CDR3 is TGTGCCAGCAGCTTATGGGGCATGAACACTGAAGCTTTCTTT. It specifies CASSLWGMNTEAFF.

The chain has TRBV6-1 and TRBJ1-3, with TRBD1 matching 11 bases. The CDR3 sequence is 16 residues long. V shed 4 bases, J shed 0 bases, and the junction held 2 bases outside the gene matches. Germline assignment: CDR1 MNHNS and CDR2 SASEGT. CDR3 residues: CASSAGTGGSGNTIYF. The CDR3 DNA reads TGTGCCAGCAGTGCCGGGACAGGGGGCTCTGGAAACACCATATATTTT.

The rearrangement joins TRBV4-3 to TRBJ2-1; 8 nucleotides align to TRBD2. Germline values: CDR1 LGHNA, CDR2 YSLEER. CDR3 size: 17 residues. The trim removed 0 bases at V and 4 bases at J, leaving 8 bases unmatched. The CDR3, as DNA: TGCGCCAGCAGCCAAGATGTAGGCGGGAGGACTTACAATGAGCAGTTCTTC. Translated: CASSQDVGGRTYNEQFF.

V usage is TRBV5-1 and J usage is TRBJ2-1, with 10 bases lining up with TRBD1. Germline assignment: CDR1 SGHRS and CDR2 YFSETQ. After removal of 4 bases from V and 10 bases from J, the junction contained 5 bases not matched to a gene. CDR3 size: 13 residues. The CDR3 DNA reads TGCGCCAGCAGCGTGACAGGGGGCCGGGAGCAGTTCTTC. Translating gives CASSVTGGREQFF.